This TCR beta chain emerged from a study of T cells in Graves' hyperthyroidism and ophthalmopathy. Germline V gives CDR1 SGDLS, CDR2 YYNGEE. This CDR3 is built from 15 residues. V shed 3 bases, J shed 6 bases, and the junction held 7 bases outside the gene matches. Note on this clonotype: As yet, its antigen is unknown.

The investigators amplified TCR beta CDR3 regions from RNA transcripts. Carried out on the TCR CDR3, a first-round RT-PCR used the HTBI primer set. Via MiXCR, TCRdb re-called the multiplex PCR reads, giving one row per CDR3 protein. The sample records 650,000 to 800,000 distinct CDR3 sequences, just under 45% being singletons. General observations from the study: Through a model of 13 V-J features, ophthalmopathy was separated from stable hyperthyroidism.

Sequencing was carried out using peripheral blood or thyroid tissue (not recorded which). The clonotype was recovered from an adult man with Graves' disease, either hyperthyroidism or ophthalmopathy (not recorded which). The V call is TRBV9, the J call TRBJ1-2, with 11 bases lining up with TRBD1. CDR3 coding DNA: TGTGCCAGCAGCGAGGACAGGGGGCGAAGTAATGGCTACACCTTC. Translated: CASSEDRGRSNGYTF. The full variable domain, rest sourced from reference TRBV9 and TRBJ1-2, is DSGVTQTPKHLITATGQRVTLRCSPRSGDLSVYWYQQSLDQGLQFLIQYYNGEERAKGNILERFSAQQFPDLHSELNLSSLELGDSALYFCASSEDRGRSNGYTFGSGTRLTVV.